The source of this T cell receptor beta chain is a study of shared clonotypes between healthy human individuals. The CDR3 is 13 residues long. V gave up 3 bases and J gave up 4 bases, with 11 bases separating them. Germline loops: CDR1 SGHRS, CDR2 YFSETQ. Some clones are missing from TCRdb's copy, which holds only in-frame ones; the method was immunoSEQ multiplex PCR. The sample contains 2 million to 2.5 million clones, under 97% of which appear only once. Worth noting for this clone: This specimen includes other DNA sequences encoding the same CDR3.

This clonotype was sampled from a man aged 18 to 29 in good health. This chain joins TRBV5-1 and TRBJ2-7, with D possibly being TRBD1 (6 bases). Sequencing was performed on naive CD4+ T cells sorted from blood. Subset reported: CD45RA+ positively selected. The CDR3 protein is CASSSGQIYEQYF. For the CDR3, the DNA is TGCGCCAGCAGCTCCGGACAGATTTACGAGCAGTACTTC.